This T cell receptor (beta chain) comes out of a study of cytomegalovirus exposure and HLA in healthy donors. Study-wide points: In a later analysis, an Asian-associated ancestry cluster reportedly showed fewer N-insertions than the approximately 640-donor mean.

Those who donated were healthy bone marrow donors. This donor's CMV serostatus is unrecorded. Germline-derived CDR1 and CDR2 are SGHRS and YFSETQ. V lost 3 bases to trimming and J lost 0 bases; unmatched junction nucleotides: 9. The CDR3 is made up of 17 amino acids. The PCR had 60 Vbeta and 13 Jbeta primers. The protocol was immunoSEQ multiplex PCR, while the TCRdb copy is restricted to in-frame clones and leaves out a portion. The table shows approximately 160,000 clones, with over 80% occurring only once. Regarding this clone: Its specificity is unknown.

The sample taken for sequencing was PBMCs. The chain couples TRBV5-1 to TRBJ1-1; 9 bases align to TRBD1. This sequence originates from a human donor in good health. CDR3 coding DNA: TGCGCCAGCAGCTACGGGACAGGGATGCTTATGAACACTGAAGCTTTCTTT. Amino acids: CASSYGTGMLMNTEAFF.